The text below deals with one TCR beta chain. This sample is part of a study of T cell responses to AZD1222 COVID-19 vaccine. Overall study: Analysis merged second doses at about 4 or about 12 weeks.

The CDR3 is 14 residues long. Deletions cut 0 bases from V and 7 bases from J, with 14 bases between. From germline, CDR1 is SQVTM and CDR2 ANQGSEA. Only in-frame clones appear in the TCRdb table, and some are missing; sequencing was by immunoSEQ multiplex PCR. The repertoire consists of about 130,000 clones, with approximately 93% occurring once and the leading ten covering 3.1%. Material: peripheral blood, obtained on day 0 of AZD1222 vaccination. The clonotype originates from an adult in good health. The chain links TRBV29-1 to TRBJ2-3, with D unresolved. The CDR3 protein is CSVEDWGTMYTQYF. The CDR3 region has the DNA TGCAGCGTTGAAGATTGGGGTACGATGTATACGCAGTATTTT.